This T cell receptor (beta chain) was captured by sequencing in a study of vaccination effects on CD4 cells after COVID-19. Findings of the study overall: Both infection-induced and vaccine-induced clones contracted markedly at late post-vaccination timepoints.

Remarks on this clone: Its antigen is currently unknown.

CD4+ T cells specific for antigen were expanded with viral peptide pools by the ViraFEST assay before sequencing. Isolating CD4+ T cells followed 9 to 10 days of culture. Infection with SARS-CoV-2 occurred in the person between March and December 2020, and PCR confirmed it. In the cultures, half the medium was exchanged for IL-2 medium on days 3 and 7. V was pared by 6 bases and J by 6 bases, with 8 bases of the junction left unmatched. CDR1 MNHNY and CDR2 SVGAGI come from the germline V gene (reference sequence). The CDR3 is 14 residues long. TCRdb's table, derived via immunoSEQ multiplex PCR, lists solely in-frame clones and lacks some. The sample lists approximately 26,000 clones; about three quarters were seen once.

The TCR originated in a human donor who had a prior SARS-CoV-2 infection. Specimen: CD4+ T cells from PBMCs cultured with SARS-CoV-2 spike peptides, collected before COVID-19 vaccination. This rearrangement joins TRBV6-6 to TRBJ1-5; 7 bases line up with TRBD1. CDR3 DNA sequence: TGTGCCAGCAGACCCACAGGGGAACGTCAGCCCCAGCATTTT. It is translated as CASRPTGERQPQHF.